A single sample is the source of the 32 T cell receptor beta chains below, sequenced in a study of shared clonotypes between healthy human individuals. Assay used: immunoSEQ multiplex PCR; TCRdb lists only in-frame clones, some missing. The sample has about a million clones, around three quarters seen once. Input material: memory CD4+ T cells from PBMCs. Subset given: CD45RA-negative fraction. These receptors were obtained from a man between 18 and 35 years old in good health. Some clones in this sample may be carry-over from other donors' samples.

The CDR3 DNA follows: TGTGCCAGCATTTCTCTCCAGGGACCGCGGGATACGCAGTATTTT. Encoded protein: CASISLQGPRDTQYF. The chain is built from TRBV27 and TRBJ2-3; possibly TRBD1 or TRBD2 for D (5 bases each). Germline CDR1 MNHEY, CDR2 SMNVEV (reference sequence). The CDR3 consists of 15 residues. The ends were cut back, 7 bases at V and 6 bases at J, with 20 bases in the middle.

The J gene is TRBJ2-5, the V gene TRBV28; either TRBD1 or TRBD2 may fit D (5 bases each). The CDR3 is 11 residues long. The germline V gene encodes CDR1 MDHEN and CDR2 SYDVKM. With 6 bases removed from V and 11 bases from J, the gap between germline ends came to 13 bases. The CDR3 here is CASRLRDGQYF. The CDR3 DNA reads TGTGCCAGCAGGCTCCGGGACGGGCAGTACTTC.

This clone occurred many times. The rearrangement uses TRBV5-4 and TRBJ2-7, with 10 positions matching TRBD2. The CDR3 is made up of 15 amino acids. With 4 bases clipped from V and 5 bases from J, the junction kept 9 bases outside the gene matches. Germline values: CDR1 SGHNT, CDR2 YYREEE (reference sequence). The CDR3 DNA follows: TGTGCCAGCAGCCCCACGCTAGCGGGAGTCGACGAGCAGTACTTC. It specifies CASSPTLAGVDEQYF.

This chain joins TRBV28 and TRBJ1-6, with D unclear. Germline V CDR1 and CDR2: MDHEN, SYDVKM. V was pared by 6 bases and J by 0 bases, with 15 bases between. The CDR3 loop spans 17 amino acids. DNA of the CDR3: TGTGCCAGCAGCCGCGATGGCTTTAGCTCCTATAATTCACCCCTCCACTTT. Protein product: CASSRDGFSSYNSPLHF.

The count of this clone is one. The CDR3 reads CASSVSGTEYGYTF. The CDR3 DNA follows: TGTGCCAGCAGTGTATCGGGGACGGAATATGGCTACACCTTC. The V call is TRBV2, the J call TRBJ1-2, with a tentative D call TRBD1 (5 bases). Trimming removed 4 bases at V and 5 bases at J, with 14 bases between. Germline V gives CDR1 SNHLY, CDR2 FYNNEI. The CDR3 runs 14 residues.

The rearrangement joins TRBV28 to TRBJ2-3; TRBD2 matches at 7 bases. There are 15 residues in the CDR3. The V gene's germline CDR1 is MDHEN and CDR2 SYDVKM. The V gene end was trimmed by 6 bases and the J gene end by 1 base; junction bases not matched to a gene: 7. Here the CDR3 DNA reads TGTGCCAGCAGGGGAGCGGGGAAGCGCACAGATACGCAGTATTTT. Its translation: CASRGAGKRTDTQYF.

CDR3 amino acids: CASSLPTEAFF. CDR3 DNA sequence: TGTGCCAGCAGCCTCCCCACTGAAGCTTTCTTT. The V call is TRBV28, the J call TRBJ1-1; unclear D gene. The ends were cut back, 6 bases at V and 4 bases at J, with 6 bases in the middle. CDR3 length: 11 amino acids. Germline V gene lookup returns CDR1 MDHEN and CDR2 SYDVKM.

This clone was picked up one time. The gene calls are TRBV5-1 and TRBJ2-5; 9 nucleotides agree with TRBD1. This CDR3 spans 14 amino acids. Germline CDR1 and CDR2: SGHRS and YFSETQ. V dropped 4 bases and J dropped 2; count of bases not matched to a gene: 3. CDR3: CASSGTGHQETQYF. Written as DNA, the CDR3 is TGCGCCAGCAGCGGGACAGGGCATCAAGAGACCCAGTACTTC.

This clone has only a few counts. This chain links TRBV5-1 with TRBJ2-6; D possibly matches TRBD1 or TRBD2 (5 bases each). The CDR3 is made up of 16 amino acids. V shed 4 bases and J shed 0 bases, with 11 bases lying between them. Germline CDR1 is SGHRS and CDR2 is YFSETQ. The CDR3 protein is CASSPGRSSGANVLTF. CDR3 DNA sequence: TGCGCCAGCAGCCCGGGACGGAGCTCTGGGGCCAACGTCCTGACTTTC.

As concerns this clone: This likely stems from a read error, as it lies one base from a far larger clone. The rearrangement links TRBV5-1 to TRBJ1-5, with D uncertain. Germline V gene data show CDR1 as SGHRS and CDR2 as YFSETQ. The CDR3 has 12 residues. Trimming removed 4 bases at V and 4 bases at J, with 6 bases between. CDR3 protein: CASSANNQPQHF. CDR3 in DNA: TGCGCCAGCAGCGCCAATAATCAGCCCCAGCATTTT.

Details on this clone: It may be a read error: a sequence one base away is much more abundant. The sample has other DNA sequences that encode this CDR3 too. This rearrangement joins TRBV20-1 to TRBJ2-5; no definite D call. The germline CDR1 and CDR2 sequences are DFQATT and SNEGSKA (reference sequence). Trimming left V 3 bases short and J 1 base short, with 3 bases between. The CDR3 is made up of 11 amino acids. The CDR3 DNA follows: TGCAGTGCTAGCGTCCAAGAGACCCAGTACTTC. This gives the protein CSASVQETQYF.

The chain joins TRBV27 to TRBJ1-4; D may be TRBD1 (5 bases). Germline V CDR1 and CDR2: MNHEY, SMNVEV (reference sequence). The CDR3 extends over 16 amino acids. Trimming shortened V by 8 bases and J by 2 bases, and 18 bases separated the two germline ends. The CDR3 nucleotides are TGTGCCAGCTCCACCCCCCGGGGGATCACTAATGAAAAACTGTTTTTT. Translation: CASSTPRGITNEKLFF.

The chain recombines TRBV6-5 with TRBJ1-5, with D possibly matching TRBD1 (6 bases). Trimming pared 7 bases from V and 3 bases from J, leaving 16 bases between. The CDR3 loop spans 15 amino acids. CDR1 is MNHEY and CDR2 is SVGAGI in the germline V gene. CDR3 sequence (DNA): TGTGCCAGCAAAATTAGGACAGCACCCAATCAGCCCCAGCATTTT. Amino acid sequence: CASKIRTAPNQPQHF.

CDR3 DNA: TGTGCCAGCAGGGGGCCTAGCGGGCGGATAGATACGCAGTATTTT. It yields the protein CASRGPSGRIDTQYF. This chain uses TRBV28 with TRBJ2-3, with 8 nucleotides matching TRBD2. V lost 6 bases, J lost 5 bases, and 10 bases stayed unmatched. Germline V lookup: CDR1 MDHEN, CDR2 SYDVKM. This CDR3 comprises 15 residues. The complete variable domain, with remaining parts taken from reference TRBV28 and TRBJ2-3, reads DVKVTQSSRYLVKRTGEKVFLECVQDMDHENMFWYRQDPGLGLRLIYFSYDVKMKEKGDIPEGYSVSREKKERFSLILESASTNQTSMYLCASRGPSGRIDTQYFGPGTRLTVL.

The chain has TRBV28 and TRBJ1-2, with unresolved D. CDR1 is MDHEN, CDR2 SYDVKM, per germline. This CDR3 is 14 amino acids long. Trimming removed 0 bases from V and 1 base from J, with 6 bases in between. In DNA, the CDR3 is TGTGCCAGCAGTTTATGGCAGGATAACTATGGCTACACCTTC. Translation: CASSLWQDNYGYTF.

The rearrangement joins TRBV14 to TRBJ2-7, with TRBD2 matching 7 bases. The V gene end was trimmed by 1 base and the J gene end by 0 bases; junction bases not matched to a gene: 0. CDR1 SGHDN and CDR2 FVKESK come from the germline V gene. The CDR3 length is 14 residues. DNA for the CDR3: TGTGCCAGCAGCCAAGCGGGGGGCTCCTACGAGCAGTACTTC. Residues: CASSQAGGSYEQYF. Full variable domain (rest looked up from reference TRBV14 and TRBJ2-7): EAGVTQFPSHSVIEKGQTVTLRCDPISGHDNLYWYRRVMGKEIKFLLHFVKESKQDESGMPNNRFLAERTGGTYSTLKVQPAELEDSGVYFCASSQAGGSYEQYFGPGTRLTVT.

CDR3 sequence: CASSTRAGQGNTEAFF. As DNA, the CDR3 is TGCGCCAGCAGCACGCGGGCGGGACAGGGGAACACTGAAGCTTTCTTT. The chain joins TRBV5-1 to TRBJ1-1; 9 nucleotides line up with TRBD1. Per germline, CDR1 SGHRS and CDR2 YFSETQ. V shed 4 bases and J 1 base; nucleotides not matched to a gene: 8. The CDR3 length is 16 residues.

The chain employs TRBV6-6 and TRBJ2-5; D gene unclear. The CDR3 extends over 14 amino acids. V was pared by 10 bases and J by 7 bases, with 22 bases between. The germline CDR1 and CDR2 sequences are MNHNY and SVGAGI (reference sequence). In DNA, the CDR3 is TGTGCCACTCTCGTAGCCCACGGGTCGGTGACCCAGTACTTC. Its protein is CATLVAHGSVTQYF.

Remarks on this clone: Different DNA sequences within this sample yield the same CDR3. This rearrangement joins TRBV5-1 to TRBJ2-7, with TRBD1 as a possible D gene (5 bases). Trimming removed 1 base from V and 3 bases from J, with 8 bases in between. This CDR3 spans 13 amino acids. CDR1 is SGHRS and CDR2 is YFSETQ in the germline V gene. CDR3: CASSLTGIYEQYF. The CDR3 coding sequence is TGCGCCAGCAGCTTGACAGGAATCTACGAGCAGTACTTC.

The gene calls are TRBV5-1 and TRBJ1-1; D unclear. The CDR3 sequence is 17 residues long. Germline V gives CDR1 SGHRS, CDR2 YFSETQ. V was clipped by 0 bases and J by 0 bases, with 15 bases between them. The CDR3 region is CASSLVYTKDLNTEAFF. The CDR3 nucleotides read TGCGCCAGCAGCTTGGTATACACCAAGGATTTGAACACTGAAGCTTTCTTT.

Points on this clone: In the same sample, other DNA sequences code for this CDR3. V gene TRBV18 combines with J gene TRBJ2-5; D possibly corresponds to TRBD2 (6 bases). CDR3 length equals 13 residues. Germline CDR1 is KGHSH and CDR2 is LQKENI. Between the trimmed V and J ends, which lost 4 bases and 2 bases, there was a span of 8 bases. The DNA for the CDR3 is TGTGCCAGCTCACGGGGGGAACAAGAGACCCAGTACTTC. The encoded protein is CASSRGEQETQYF.

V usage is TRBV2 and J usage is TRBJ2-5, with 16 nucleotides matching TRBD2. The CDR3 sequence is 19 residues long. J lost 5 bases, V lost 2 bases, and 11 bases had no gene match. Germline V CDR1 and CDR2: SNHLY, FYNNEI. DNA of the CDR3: TGTGCCAGCAGTGAAACGGGGGGACTAGCGGGAGGGCCTTCCGAGACCCAGTACTTC. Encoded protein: CASSETGGLAGGPSETQYF.

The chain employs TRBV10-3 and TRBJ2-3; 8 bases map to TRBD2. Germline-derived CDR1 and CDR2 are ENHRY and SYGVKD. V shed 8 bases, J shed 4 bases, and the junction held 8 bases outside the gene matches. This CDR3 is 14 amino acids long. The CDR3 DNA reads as TGTGCCATCGGAGCGGGGGCCACCGCAGATACGCAGTATTTT. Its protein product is CAIGAGATADTQYF.

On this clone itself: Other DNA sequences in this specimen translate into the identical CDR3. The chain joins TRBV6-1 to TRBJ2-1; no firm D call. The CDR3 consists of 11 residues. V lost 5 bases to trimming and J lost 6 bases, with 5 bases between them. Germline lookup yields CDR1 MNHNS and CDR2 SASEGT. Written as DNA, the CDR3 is TGTGCCAGCAGTACCTCCAATGAGCAGTTCTTC. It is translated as CASSTSNEQFF.

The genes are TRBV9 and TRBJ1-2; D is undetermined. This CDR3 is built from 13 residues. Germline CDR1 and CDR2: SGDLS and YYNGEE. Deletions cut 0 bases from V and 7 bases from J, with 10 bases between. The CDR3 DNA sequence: TGTGCCAGCAGCGTAGAATTCGGTGGTGGCTACACCTTC. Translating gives CASSVEFGGGYTF.

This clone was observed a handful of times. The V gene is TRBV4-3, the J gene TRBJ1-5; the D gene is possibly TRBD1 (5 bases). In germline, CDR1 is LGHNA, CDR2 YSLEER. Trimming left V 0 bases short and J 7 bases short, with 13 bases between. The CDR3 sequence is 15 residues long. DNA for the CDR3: TGCGCCAGCAGCCAAGATTGGGGCGTGGGACAGCCCCAGCATTTT. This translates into CASSQDWGVGQPQHF.

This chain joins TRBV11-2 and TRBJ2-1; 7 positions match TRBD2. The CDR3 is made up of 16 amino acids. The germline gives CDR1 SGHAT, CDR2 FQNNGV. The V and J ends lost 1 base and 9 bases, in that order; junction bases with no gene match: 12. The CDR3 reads CASSLASGLVVGEQFF. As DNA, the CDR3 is TGTGCCAGCAGCTTAGCCTCTGGACTAGTGGTAGGTGAGCAGTTCTTC. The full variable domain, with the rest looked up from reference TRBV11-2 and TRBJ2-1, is EAGVAQSPRYKIIEKRQSVAFWCNPISGHATLYWYQQILGQGPKLLIQFQNNGVVDDSQLPKDRFSAERLKGVDSTLKIQPAKLEDSAVYLCASSLASGLVVGEQFFGPGTRLTVL.

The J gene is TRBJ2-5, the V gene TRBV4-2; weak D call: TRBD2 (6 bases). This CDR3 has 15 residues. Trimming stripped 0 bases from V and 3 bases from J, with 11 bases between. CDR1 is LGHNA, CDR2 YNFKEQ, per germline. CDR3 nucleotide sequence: TGTGCCAGCAGCCAAGATAGCGGACGGAAAGAGACCCAGTACTTC. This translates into CASSQDSGRKETQYF.

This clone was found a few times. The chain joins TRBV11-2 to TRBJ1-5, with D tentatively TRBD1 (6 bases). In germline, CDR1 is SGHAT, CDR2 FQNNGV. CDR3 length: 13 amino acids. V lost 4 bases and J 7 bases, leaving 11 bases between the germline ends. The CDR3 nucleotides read TGTGCCAGCAGCTCACAGGGCGGCCAGCCCCAGCATTTT. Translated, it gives CASSSQGGQPQHF.

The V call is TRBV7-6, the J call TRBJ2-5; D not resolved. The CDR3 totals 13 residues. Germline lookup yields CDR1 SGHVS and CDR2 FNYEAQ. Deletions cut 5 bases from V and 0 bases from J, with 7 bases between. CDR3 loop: CASSPLYQETQYF. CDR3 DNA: TGTGCCAGCAGCCCCCTGTACCAAGAGACCCAGTACTTC.

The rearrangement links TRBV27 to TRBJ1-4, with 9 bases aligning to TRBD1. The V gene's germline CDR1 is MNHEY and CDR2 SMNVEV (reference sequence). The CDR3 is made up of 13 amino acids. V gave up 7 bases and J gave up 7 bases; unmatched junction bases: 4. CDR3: CASKGQGGEKLFF. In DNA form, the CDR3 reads TGTGCCAGCAAGGGACAGGGAGGTGAAAAACTGTTTTTT. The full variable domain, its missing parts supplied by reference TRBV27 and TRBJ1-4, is EAQVTQNPRYLITVTGKKLTVTCSQNMNHEYMSWYRQDPGLGLRQIYYSMNVEVTDKGDVPEGYKVSRKEKRNFPLILESPSPNQTSLYFCASKGQGGEKLFFGSGTQLSVL.

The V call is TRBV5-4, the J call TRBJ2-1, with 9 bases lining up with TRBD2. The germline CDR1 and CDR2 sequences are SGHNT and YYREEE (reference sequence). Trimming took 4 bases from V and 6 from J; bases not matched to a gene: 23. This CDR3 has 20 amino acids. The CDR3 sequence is CASSEGGLAREVVLSNEQFF. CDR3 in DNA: TGTGCCAGCAGCGAGGGAGGACTAGCGCGGGAAGTGGTATTAAGCAATGAGCAGTTCTTC.